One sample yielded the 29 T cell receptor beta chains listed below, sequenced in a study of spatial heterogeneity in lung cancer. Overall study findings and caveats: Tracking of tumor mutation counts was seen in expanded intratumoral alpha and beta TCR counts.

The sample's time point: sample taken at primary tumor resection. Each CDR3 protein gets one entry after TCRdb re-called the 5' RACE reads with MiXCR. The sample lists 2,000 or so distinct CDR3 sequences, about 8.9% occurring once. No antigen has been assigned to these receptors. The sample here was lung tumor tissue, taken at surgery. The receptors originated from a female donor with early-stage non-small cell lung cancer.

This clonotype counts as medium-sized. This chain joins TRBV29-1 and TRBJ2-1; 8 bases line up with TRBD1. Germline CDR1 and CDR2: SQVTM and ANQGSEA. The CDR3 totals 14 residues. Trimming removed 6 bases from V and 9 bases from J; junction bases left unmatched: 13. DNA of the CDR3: TGCAGCGTCTTGAAGACTCATACAGGGGGTGAGCAGTTCTTC. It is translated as CSVLKTHTGGEQFF.

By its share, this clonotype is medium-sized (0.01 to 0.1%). The CDR3 loop reads CASSLRPGTEAFF. The CDR3 DNA is TGTGCCAGCAGCCTCCGACCTGGCACTGAAGCTTTCTTT. J is TRBJ1-1 and V is TRBV7-9, with D hard to call. This CDR3 is built from 13 residues. The ends were cut back, 5 bases at V and 4 bases at J, with 11 bases in the middle. Germline V lookup: CDR1 SEHNR, CDR2 FQNEAQ (reference sequence).

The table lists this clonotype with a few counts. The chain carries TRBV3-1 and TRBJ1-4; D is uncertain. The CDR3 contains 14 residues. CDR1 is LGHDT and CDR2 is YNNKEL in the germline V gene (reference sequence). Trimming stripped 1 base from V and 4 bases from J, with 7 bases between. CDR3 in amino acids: CASSQGPVNEKLFF. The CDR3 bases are TGTGCCAGCAGCCAAGGGCCAGTTAATGAAAAACTGTTTTTT.

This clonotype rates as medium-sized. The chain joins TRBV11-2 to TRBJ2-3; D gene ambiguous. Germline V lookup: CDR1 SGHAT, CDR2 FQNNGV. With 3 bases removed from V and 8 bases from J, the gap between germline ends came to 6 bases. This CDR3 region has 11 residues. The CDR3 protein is CASSFQSTQYF. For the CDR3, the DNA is TGTGCCAGCAGCTTCCAAAGTACGCAGTATTTT. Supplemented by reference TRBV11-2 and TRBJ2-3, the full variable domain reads EAGVAQSPRYKIIEKRQSVAFWCNPISGHATLYWYQQILGQGPKLLIQFQNNGVVDDSQLPKDRFSAERLKGVDSTLKIQPAKLEDSAVYLCASSFQSTQYFGPGTRLTVL.

CDR3: CASSPREGRNNTDTQYF. The CDR3 DNA sequence: TGTGCCAGCAGCCCGCGGGAGGGACGGAACAACACAGATACGCAGTATTTT. This chain connects TRBV21-1 to TRBJ2-3; the table's D call of TRBD2 was not tested on the DNA. TRBV21-1 is shown as a pseudogene. CDR3 length: 17 residues.

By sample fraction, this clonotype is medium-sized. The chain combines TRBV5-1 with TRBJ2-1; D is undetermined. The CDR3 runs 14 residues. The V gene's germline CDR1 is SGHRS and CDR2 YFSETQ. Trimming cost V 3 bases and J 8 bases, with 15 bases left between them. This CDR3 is CASSSHLTGYEQFF. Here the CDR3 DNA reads TGCGCCAGCAGCTCGCACCTTACTGGGTATGAGCAGTTCTTC. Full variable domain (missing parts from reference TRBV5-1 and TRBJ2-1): KAGVTQTPRYLIKTRGQQVTLSCSPISGHRSVSWYQQTPGQGLQFLFEYFSETQRNKGNFPGRFSGRQFSNSRSEMNVSTLELGDSALYLCASSSHLTGYEQFFGPGTRLTVL.

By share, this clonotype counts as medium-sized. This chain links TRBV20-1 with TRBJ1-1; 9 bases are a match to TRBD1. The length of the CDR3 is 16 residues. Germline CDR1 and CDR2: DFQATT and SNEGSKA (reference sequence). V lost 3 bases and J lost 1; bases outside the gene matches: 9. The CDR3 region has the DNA TGCAGTGCTAGGGGAAAAACAGGGGGCGGGAACACTGAAGCTTTCTTT. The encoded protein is CSARGKTGGGNTEAFF.

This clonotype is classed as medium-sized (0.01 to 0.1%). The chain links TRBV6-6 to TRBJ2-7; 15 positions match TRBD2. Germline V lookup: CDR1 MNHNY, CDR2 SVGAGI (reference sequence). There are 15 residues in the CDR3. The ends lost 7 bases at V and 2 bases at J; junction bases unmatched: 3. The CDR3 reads CASTGTSGGPYEQYF. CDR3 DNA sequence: TGTGCCAGCACCGGGACTAGCGGGGGGCCCTACGAGCAGTACTTC.

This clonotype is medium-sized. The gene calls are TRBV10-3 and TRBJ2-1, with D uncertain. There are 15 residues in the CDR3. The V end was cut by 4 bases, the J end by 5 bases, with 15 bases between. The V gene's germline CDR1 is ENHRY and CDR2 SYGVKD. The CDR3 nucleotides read TGTGCCATCAGTGCGACCGACACAACGAACAATGAGCAGTTCTTC. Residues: CAISATDTTNNEQFF.

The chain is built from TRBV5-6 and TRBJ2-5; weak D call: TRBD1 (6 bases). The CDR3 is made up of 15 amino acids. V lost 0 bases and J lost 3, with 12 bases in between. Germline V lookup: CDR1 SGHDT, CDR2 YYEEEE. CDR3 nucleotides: TGTGCCAGCAGCTTGGCCCGGCAGGGGAAAGAGACCCAGTACTTC. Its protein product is CASSLARQGKETQYF.

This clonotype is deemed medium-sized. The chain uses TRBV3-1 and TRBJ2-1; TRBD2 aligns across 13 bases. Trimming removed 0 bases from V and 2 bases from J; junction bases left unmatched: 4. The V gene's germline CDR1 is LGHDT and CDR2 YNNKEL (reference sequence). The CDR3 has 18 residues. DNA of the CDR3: TGTGCCAGCAGCCAAGATAAACTAGCGGGGGGGCCCTACAATGAGCAGTTCTTC. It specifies CASSQDKLAGGPYNEQFF.

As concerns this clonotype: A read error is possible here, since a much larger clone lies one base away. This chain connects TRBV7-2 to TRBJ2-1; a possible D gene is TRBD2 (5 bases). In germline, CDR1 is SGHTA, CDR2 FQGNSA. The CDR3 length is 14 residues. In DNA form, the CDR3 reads TGTGCCGGCAGCTCACTGGGCGGGTATTATGAGCAGTTCTTC. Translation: CAGSSLGGYYEQFF.

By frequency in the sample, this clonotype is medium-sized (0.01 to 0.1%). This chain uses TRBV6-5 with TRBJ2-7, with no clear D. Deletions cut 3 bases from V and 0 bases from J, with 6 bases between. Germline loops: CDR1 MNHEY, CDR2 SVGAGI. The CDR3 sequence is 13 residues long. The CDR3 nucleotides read TGTGCCAGCAGTTATTCCCGCTCCTACGAGCAGTACTTC. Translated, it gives CASSYSRSYEQYF.

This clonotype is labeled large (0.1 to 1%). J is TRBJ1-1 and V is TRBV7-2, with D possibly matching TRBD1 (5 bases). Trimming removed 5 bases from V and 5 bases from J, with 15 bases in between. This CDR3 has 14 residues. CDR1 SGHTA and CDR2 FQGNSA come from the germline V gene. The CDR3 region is CASSRGSRGTEAFF. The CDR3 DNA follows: TGTGCCAGCAGCCGGGGGTCCCGGGGGACTGAAGCTTTCTTT.

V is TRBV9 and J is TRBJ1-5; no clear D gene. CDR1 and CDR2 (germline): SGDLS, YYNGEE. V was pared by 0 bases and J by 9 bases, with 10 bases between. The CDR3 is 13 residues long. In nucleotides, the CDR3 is TGTGCCAGCAGCGTAGCTGGAGGAGGGCCCCAGCATTTT. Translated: CASSVAGGGPQHF.

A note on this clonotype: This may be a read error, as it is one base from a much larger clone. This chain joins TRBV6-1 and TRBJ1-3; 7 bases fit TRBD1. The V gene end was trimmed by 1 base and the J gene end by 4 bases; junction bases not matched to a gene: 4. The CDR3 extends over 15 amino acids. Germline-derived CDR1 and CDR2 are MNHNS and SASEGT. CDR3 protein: CASSEGAGQGNTIYF. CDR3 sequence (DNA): TGTGCCAGCAGTGAAGGGGCGGGACAGGGAAACACCATATATTTT.

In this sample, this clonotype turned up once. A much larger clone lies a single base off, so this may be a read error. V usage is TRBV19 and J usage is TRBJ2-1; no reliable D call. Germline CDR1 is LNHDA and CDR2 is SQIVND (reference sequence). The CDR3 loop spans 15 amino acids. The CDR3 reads CDSSNLWTGYNEQFF. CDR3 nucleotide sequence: TGTGACAGTAGCAACTTGTGGACGGGCTACAATGAGCAGTTCTTC.

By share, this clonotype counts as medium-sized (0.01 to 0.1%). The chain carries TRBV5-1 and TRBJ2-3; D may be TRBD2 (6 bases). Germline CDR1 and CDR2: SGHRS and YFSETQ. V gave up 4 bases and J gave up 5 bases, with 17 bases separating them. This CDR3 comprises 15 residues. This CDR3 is CASSQPGLNVDTQYF. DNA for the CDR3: TGCGCCAGCAGCCAACCGGGACTCAACGTAGATACGCAGTATTTT.

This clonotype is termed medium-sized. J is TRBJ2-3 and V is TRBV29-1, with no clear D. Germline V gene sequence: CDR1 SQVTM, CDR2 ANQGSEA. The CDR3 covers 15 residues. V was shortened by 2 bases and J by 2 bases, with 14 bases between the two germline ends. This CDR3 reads CSVESWGQFTDTQYF. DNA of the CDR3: TGCAGCGTTGAATCATGGGGTCAGTTCACAGATACGCAGTATTTT.

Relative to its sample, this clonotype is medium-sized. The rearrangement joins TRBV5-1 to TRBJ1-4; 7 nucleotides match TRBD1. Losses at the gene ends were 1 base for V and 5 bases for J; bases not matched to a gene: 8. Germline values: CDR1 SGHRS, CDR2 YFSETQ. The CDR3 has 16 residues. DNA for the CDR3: TGCGCCAGCAGCTTGAACTACGGGACAGTGAATGAAAAACTGTTTTTT. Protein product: CASSLNYGTVNEKLFF.

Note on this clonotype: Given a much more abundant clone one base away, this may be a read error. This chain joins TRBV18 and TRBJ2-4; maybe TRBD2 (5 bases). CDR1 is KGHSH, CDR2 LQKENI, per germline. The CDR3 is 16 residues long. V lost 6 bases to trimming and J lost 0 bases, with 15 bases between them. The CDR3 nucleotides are TGTGCCAGCTCTTATGTCGGAGGTCTAGCCAAAAACATTCAGTACTTC. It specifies CASSYVGGLAKNIQYF. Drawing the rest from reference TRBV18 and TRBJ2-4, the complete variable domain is NAGVMQNPRHLVRRRGQEARLRCSPMKGHSHVYWYRQLPEEGLKFMVYLQKENIIDESGMPKERFSAEFPKEGPSILRIQQVVRGDSAAYFCASSYVGGLAKNIQYFGAGTRLSVL.

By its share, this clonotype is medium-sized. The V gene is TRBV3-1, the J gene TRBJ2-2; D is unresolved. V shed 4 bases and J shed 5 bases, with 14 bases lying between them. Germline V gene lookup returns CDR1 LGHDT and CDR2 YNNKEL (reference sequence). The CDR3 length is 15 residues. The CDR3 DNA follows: TGTGCCAGCAGCCCCACTCGAACAAGGACCGGGGAGCTGTTTTTT. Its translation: CASSPTRTRTGELFF.

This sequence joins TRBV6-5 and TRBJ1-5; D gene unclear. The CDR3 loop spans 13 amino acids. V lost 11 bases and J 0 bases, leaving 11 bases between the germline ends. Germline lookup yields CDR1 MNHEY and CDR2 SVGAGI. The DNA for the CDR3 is TGTGCCCGGGCGGTCAATAGCAATCAGCCCCAGCATTTT. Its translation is CARAVNSNQPQHF.

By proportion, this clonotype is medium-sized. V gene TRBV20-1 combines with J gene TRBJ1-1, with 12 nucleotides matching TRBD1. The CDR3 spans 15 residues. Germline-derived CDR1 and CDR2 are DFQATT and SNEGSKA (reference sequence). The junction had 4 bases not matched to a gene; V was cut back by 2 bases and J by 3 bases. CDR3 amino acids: CSARPGQGADTEAFF. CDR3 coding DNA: TGCAGTGCTAGACCGGGACAGGGGGCGGACACTGAAGCTTTCTTT.

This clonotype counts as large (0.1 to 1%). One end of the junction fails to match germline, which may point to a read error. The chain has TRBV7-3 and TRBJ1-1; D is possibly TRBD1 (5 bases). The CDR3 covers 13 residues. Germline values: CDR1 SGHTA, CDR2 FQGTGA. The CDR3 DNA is TGTGCCAGCAGCCTCGGGACGCTACAAGAAGTTTTCTTT. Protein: CASSLGTLQEVFF.

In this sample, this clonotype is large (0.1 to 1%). The CDR3 DNA is TGTGCCAGCAGTGCGGGGCCGAACACTGAAGCTTTCTTT. As protein: CASSAGPNTEAFF. The rearrangement joins TRBV12-3 or TRBV12-4 to TRBJ1-1, with a tentative D call TRBD1 (5 bases). Trimming took off 5 bases at V and 1 base at J, with 8 bases between the two ends. The CDR3 runs to 13 residues.

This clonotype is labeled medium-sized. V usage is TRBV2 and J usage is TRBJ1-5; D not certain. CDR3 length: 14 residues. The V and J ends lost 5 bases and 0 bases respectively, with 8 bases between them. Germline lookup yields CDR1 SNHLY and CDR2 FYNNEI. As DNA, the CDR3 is TGTGCCAGCAGTCGGGGTTATAGCAATCAGCCCCAGCATTTT. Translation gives CASSRGYSNQPQHF.

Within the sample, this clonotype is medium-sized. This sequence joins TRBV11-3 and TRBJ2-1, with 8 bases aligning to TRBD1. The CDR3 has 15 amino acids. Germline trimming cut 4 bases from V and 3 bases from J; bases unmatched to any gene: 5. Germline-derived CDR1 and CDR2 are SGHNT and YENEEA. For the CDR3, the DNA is TGTGCCAGCAGCTCCAAAGGACAGGGCTACAATGAGCAGTTCTTC. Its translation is CASSSKGQGYNEQFF.

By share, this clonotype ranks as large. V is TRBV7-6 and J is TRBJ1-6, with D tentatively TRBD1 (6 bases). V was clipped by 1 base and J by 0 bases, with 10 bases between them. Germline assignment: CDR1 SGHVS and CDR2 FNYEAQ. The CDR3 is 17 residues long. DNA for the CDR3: TGTGCCAGCAGCTTAGAGGGACACCACTCCTATAATTCACCCCTCCACTTT. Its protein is CASSLEGHHSYNSPLHF. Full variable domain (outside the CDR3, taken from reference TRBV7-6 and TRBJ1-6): GAGVSQSPRYKVTKRGQDVALRCDPISGHVSLYWYRQALGQGPEFLTYFNYEAQQDKSGLPNDRFSAERPEGSISTLTIQRTEQRDSAMYRCASSLEGHHSYNSPLHFGNGTRLTVT.